The entry below describes one T cell receptor (beta chain). Its antigen is not yet known. No clone much larger than this one lies a single base away; base qualities are absent. These data belong to a study of PD-L1 blockade in urothelial cancer (dated by TCRdb to about 2017). Looking at the study overall: Every patient began therapy at some point between 2013 and 2015 and was given atezolizumab 1,200 mg intravenously every 3 weeks. About nine tenths of the roughly 29 patients were identified as males with urothelial cancer of bladder origin, and a prior smoking history was reported by 18 of 29 patients. An ECOG performance status of 0 or 1 was recorded for the patients, and 0 to 3 prior chemotherapy regimens had been received by the patients. Blood samples were analyzed 3 weeks after the start of treatment (second dose) and 6 weeks after the start of treatment. A median of around 150,000 T cells and some 90,000 unique TCRs was obtained from blood samples, and a median clonality of 0.080 was observed. An exploratory multi-omic analysis was conducted of the somatic, immune and clinical correlates of response to PD-L1 blockade with atezolizumab in urothelial cancer. Pretreatment tumor samples and matched peripheral blood, collected serially before and after atezolizumab treatment, underwent TCR sequencing. Durable clinical benefit was defined as progression-free survival longer than 6 months, and TCR features were also tested against progression-free and overall survival. In the same patients who had TCR sequencing, pretreatment tumors also underwent whole exome sequencing and RNA sequencing. Durable clinical benefit was achieved by nine patients and was not achieved by 20 patients. Under 30 patients had pretreatment blood TCR-seq, around 25 had at least one posttreatment blood collection, and around 25 had tumor TCR-seq.

Synthetic TCR analog templates were spiked into each PCR to estimate absolute template abundance from read counts. The immunoSEQ assay was used to amplify TCRbeta CDR3 regions from genomic DNA with bias-controlled V and J gene primers. Rearranged TCRbeta segments were sequenced at approximately 20X coverage. The study's processing was this. Clustering was used to correct sequencing errors, and CDR3s were annotated against IMGT so that V, D and J genes could be assigned. Downstream analyses used only productive TCRbeta rearrangements and left out out-of-frame or stop-codon sequences. To compute clonality, Shannon entropy was normalized by the log of the number of unique productive sequences and then subtracted from one. Fisher's exact test with Benjamini-Hochberg correction, using a cutoff of adjusted p below 0.01, was how clones that differed between time points or between blood and tumor were identified. Drawn from immuneACCESS, this table holds only the in-frame rearrangements with V and J called that TCRdb kept. Clones are partly lost; checked studies trace under half to an unresolved V gene and leave the rest unexplained. V, J and clone size were drawn from that table, and D and trimming were deduced from the DNA. The sample data list 30,000 to 40,000 clones, and about nine tenths of these were observed just once. Of the sample, about 10% is held by the ten largest clones.

The sample's time point, from its label and the paper: pretreatment peripheral blood. The cohort comprised 25 to 30 patients with locally advanced or metastatic urothelial carcinoma treated at Memorial Sloan Kettering on a trial protocol. Peripheral blood mononuclear cells were collected from each patient pretreatment and during treatment, giving between 1 and 8 total time points per patient. The Qiagen DNeasy Blood extraction kit was used to purify genomic DNA from total PBMCs and from tumor samples. PBMCs were collected pretreatment and during treatment and were isolated and stored as previously described. Broader findings and caveats from the paper: Greater expansion of tumor-associated TCR clones in peripheral blood 3 weeks after the start of treatment was observed in patients with durable benefit (n of about 20, p = 0.022). A pretreatment peripheral blood TCR clonality below the median was linked to improved progression-free and overall survival. Small sample size (n of about 30) and many exploratory analyses mean the results are intended to be hypothesis-generating.

Via the germline V gene, CDR1 is SGHVS and CDR2 FQNEAQ. At the junction V is shortened by 1 base and J by 1 base, with 11 bases in between. The CDR3 spans 16 residues, from the cysteine through the phenylalanine. Only CDR3 DNA remains: 48 bases, in frame from the first base. Sample: PBMCs, taken around atezolizumab (anti-PD-L1) treatment. The sequence links TRBV7-8 to TRBJ1-5; 6 matching bases give a weak D call of TRBD1. The source of this sequence is a woman aged 60-75 years with urothelial cancer. The nucleotides read TGTGCCAGCAGCTTAGGGCAGGGGCGCAGCAATCAGCCCCAGCATTTT. Translated, this is CASSLGQGRSNQPQHF.